This TCR beta chain was observed in a study of CD8 T cells in ankylosing spondylitis. This CDR3 has 15 residues. Trimming removed 4 bases from V and 2 bases from J, with 15 bases in between. In germline, CDR1 is SGHVS, CDR2 FQNEAQ. Study-wide points: A motif of roughly 8 highly homologous TCR beta variants was seen as apparently characteristic of ankylosing spondylitis blood.

Quantitative barcoded 5'-RACE was used to prepare TCR beta libraries. TCRdb re-derived calls from the 5' RACE reads in MiXCR, one entry per CDR3 protein. Of roughly 220,000 distinct CDR3 sequences in the sample, roughly 18% were seen once. A note on this clonotype: What it recognizes is unknown.

The chain is built from TRBV7-8 and TRBJ2-7; TRBD1 is a possible D gene (6 bases). What was sequenced was blood, either unsorted or a sorted T cell fraction (not recorded which). This TCR was recovered from a male donor with ankylosing spondylitis. CDR3 DNA sequence: TGTGCCAGCAGCTCAGGGGTGGGGTTTACCTACGAGCAGTACTTC. Translation: CASSSGVGFTYEQYF.